Following are 11 T cell receptor beta chains from one sample sequenced in a study of memory CD4+ T cells and cytomegalovirus serostatus. Single viable CD3+CD4+CD8-CD45RO+ cells were sorted as the memory CD4+ T cells. Profiled with immunoSEQ multiplex PCR; TCRdb holds only in-frame clones, not every one. The data contain 75,000 to 90,000 clones, more than 70% of them singletons. The sequenced sample consisted of memory CD4+ T cells from blood. Every receptor here comes from an adult in good health and CMV-seronegative.

This chain connects TRBV4-3 to TRBJ2-1; D gene unclear. The CDR3 totals 15 residues. Germline CDR1 is LGHNA and CDR2 is YSLEER. Trimming took 1 base from V and 3 from J, leaving 10 bases between them. CDR3 sequence reads: CASSQAGGIYNEQFF. The CDR3 DNA sequence: TGCGCCAGCAGCCAAGCAGGTGGTATCTACAATGAGCAGTTCTTC.

The chain uses TRBV2 and TRBJ2-1, with 8 bases that match TRBD2. Germline trimming cut 0 bases from V and 1 base from J; bases unmatched to any gene: 2. CDR1 SNHLY and CDR2 FYNNEI come from the germline V gene. The CDR3 extends over 16 amino acids. Written as DNA, the CDR3 is TGTGCCAGCAGTGAAGCGAAGCGGGGGTCCTACAATGAGCAGTTCTTC. Translation: CASSEAKRGSYNEQFF.

The chain recombines TRBV9 with TRBJ1-1; 7 bases match TRBD1. After removal of 3 bases from V and 0 bases from J, the junction contained 8 bases not matched to a gene. Germline values: CDR1 SGDLS, CDR2 YYNGEE. CDR3 length equals 16 residues. The chain's CDR3 is CASSGGKDRLNTEAFF. As DNA, the CDR3 is TGTGCCAGCAGCGGGGGGAAGGACAGGCTGAACACTGAAGCTTTCTTT.

The V and J genes are TRBV6-1 and TRBJ2-2; 9 positions agree with TRBD2. This CDR3 is built from 14 residues. The ends lost 3 bases at V and 7 bases at J; junction bases unmatched: 3. Germline V gives CDR1 MNHNS, CDR2 SASEGT. The CDR3: CASSELAGFGELFF. CDR3 nucleotide sequence: TGTGCCAGCAGTGAGCTAGCGGGGTTCGGGGAGCTGTTTTTT.

V is TRBV7-9 and J is TRBJ2-5, with TRBD1 matching 8 bases. Germline V gene sequence: CDR1 SEHNR, CDR2 FQNEAQ (reference sequence). Trimming took 5 bases from V and 5 from J; bases not matched to a gene: 7. This CDR3 region has 14 residues. CDR3 sequence: CASSRPGGWETQYF. CDR3 in DNA: TGTGCCAGCAGCCGCCCAGGGGGCTGGGAGACCCAGTACTTC.

This sequence joins TRBV10-3 and TRBJ1-6; weak D call: TRBD1 (6 bases). The germline V gene encodes CDR1 ENHRY and CDR2 SYGVKD. Trimming removed 4 bases from V and 11 bases from J, with 15 bases in between. The CDR3 spans 14 residues. CDR3 bases: TGTGCCATCAGTGTTGAGGGGGGCTCACCACCCCTCCACTTT. This codes for CAISVEGGSPPLHF.

This clone was recorded at least ten times. The genes are TRBV5-4 and TRBJ1-2, with a tentative D call TRBD1 (5 bases). From germline, CDR1 is SGHNT and CDR2 YYREEE (reference sequence). V was pared by 1 base and J by 0 bases, with 10 bases between. The CDR3 has 15 amino acids. CDR3 protein: CASSLWGKTNYGYTF. CDR3 sequence (DNA): TGTGCCAGCAGCTTGTGGGGGAAGACTAACTATGGCTACACCTTC.

V and J are TRBV6-1 and TRBJ1-1; D gene uncertain. This CDR3 comprises 14 residues. Looked up from germline, CDR1 is MNHNS and CDR2 is SASEGT. The V end lost 6 bases, the J end lost 4 bases, and 15 bases lay between the germline ends. The CDR3 nucleotides are TGTGCCAGCAGCGACCCTTCTAGAGCCACTGAAGCTTTCTTT. It codes for CASSDPSRATEAFF.

The V call is TRBV5-6, the J call TRBJ1-2; TRBD1 might be the D (6 bases). The germline V and J ends were trimmed by 2 bases and 2 bases, with 13 bases remaining between them. The length of the CDR3 is 15 residues. Germline values: CDR1 SGHDT, CDR2 YYEEEE. DNA of the CDR3: TGTGCCAGCAGCTTTCGGGGGGGCAGGAACTATGGCTACACCTTC. Its protein product is CASSFRGGRNYGYTF.

This sequence joins TRBV18 and TRBJ1-3; D gene ambiguous. This CDR3 spans 17 amino acids. The germline gives CDR1 KGHSH, CDR2 LQKENI. V was clipped by 2 bases and J by 4 bases, with 18 bases between them. In DNA, the CDR3 is TGTGCCAGCTCACCAATATCATCCGCCGGTGAAGGAAACACCATATATTTT. It specifies CASSPISSAGEGNTIYF. Variable domain in full (rest from reference TRBV18 and TRBJ1-3): NAGVMQNPRHLVRRRGQEARLRCSPMKGHSHVYWYRQLPEEGLKFMVYLQKENIIDESGMPKERFSAEFPKEGPSILRIQQVVRGDSAAYFCASSPISSAGEGNTIYFGEGSWLTVV.

The genes are TRBV4-2 and TRBJ2-3; 7 bases align to TRBD2. This CDR3 has 16 residues. Germline lookup yields CDR1 LGHNA and CDR2 YNFKEQ. V trimming: 0 bases; J trimming: 1 base; junction bases outside the gene matches: 4. The CDR3 loop is CASSQDTRGGTDTQYF. The CDR3 coding sequence is TGTGCCAGCAGCCAAGATACCCGGGGGGGCACAGATACGCAGTATTTT.